This T cell receptor (beta chain) was sequenced in a study of preoperative IRX-2 immunotherapy in early breast cancer. The CDR3 totals 16 residues. Trimming removed 3 bases from V and 9 bases from J; junction bases left unmatched: 11. Germline loops: CDR1 KGHSH, CDR2 LQKENI. Regarding treatment: preoperative locoregional IRX-2 cytokine immunotherapy. Produced via immunoSEQ multiplex PCR; TCRdb's table is partial and in-frame only. This table has 30,000 to 35,000 clones, roughly four fifths appearing once. The receptor's source is a human donor with breast cancer. J is TRBJ2-1 and V is TRBV18; 10 bases align to TRBD1. Source: lymph node tissue, taken from a patient treated with IRX-2 immunotherapy. The CDR3 DNA reads as TGTGCCAGCTCACCGTCCTTCGGGACAGGGGTGGTTGAGCAGTTCTTC. Amino acids: CASSPSFGTGVVEQFF. Looking up the rest from reference TRBV18 and TRBJ2-1 gives the full variable domain: NAGVMQNPRHLVRRRGQEARLRCSPMKGHSHVYWYRQLPEEGLKFMVYLQKENIIDESGMPKERFSAEFPKEGPSILRIQQVVRGDSAAYFCASSPSFGTGVVEQFFGPGTRLTVL.